This T cell receptor beta chain was identified in a study of blood T cell repertoires in COVID-19 (dated by TCRdb to 2020 to 2022). For the wider study: The collaborator samples originated in the United States, Italy and Spain and spanned the acute and convalescent phases of COVID-19. The material from the prospective study consisted of cDNA or gDNA derived from T cells, B-cell-depleted T cells, or PBMCs. Subjects who had been exposed to COVID-19, were actively infected with it, or had recovered from it provided the deeply sampled blood TCRbeta repertoires that made up the dataset. The repertoires were released in a freely available public database intended as a resource for research on the immune response to SARS-CoV-2. Samples came from the ongoing ImmuneRACE study (first 160 participants) plus 1,254 subjects from 6 global collaborators. Sample metadata almost always included a de-identified subject ID, COVID-19 status, age in years and sex. HLA class I and class II types, where available, came from metadata supplied by the sample provider rather than from assay-based typing. Overall results and qualifications from the work: The amount of clinical and demographic metadata varied by source and participant and was provided uncurated.

Whole blood was collected in K2EDTA tubes by collaborating institutions according to the institutions' own protocols. For TCRbeta analysis, collaborator samples were shipped as frozen whole blood, as isolated PBMCs, or as DNA extracted from either sample type. TCRbeta CDR3 regions were amplified from genomic DNA using the immunoSEQ Assay, a bias-controlled multiplex PCR. In the authors' own workflow: Nucleated cell counts per sample were estimated from amplification of reference gene primers within the assay. To quantify the absolute abundance of each unique TCRbeta CDR3 rearrangement, sequence reads were collapsed and filtered. For each sample, productive Simpson clonality was calculated as the square root of Simpson's diversity index over productive rearrangements. Held by TCRdb, this immuneACCESS table contains in-frame sequences only and omits some clones. Under half of the omission traces to an unresolved V gene where checked; the cause of the rest is unknown. V and J calls plus clone size are reproduced from that table; the DNA served to infer D and trimming. The sample table shows 50,000 or so clones, and around 90% are seen once. The ten biggest clones cover 10% to 15% of the sample.

The CDR3 runs 16 amino acids, cysteine and phenylalanine included. Just the 48-base CDR3 DNA is kept, in frame starting at base 1. V is cut by 4 bases and J by 3 bases, and the space between the germline ends is 19 bases. Taken from the germline V gene, the CDR1 and CDR2 loops are SGHRS and YFSETQ. Worth noting for this clone: Its antigen specificity is not known. Nothing much larger sits one base from this clone, and base qualities are not available.

This receptor was identified in a man aged 80 or over with acute or convalescent COVID-19. Sample: peripheral blood. The chain employs TRBV5-1 and TRBJ2-5, and the D gene may be TRBD2, 7 bases matching. The CDR3 protein sequence reads: CASSRGAGLPKETQYF. The DNA is as follows: TGCGCCAGCAGCCGGGGGGCAGGGCTTCCCAAAGAGACCCAGTACTTC.